This TCR beta chain is drawn from a study of molecular identifiers for immune sequencing clone quantification. Overall study: Replicate RNA from 20,000 or 100,000 naive CD8 T cells formed five aliquots; four were sequenced.

The V gene's germline CDR1 is SEHNR and CDR2 FQNEAQ (reference sequence). The CDR3 totals 18 residues. V lost 2 bases to trimming and J lost 5 bases, with 21 bases between them. Each CDR3 protein is one row after TCRdb ran MiXCR on the PCR reads. Of more than 250,000 distinct CDR3 sequences listed, about a fifth are singletons. This clonotype was recorded a few times. What was sequenced was naive CD8+ T cells from blood, with Jurkat cell RNA spiked in. Subset defined: FACS-sorted CD8+CD4-CCR7+CD45RA+ naive T cells. V and J are TRBV7-9 and TRBJ2-2; the D gene could be TRBD1 or TRBD2 (6 bases each). The TCR was taken from a human donor in good health. Some libraries in this study had Jurkat cell RNA spiked in. CDR3 residues: CASSLPRVGGGGTGELFF. DNA for the CDR3: TGTGCCAGCAGCTTACCAAGAGTCGGAGGGGGAGGTACCGGGGAGCTGTTTTTT. The complete variable domain, with remaining parts taken from reference TRBV7-9 and TRBJ2-2, reads DTGVSQNPRHKITKRGQNVTFRCDPISEHNRLYWYRQTLGQGPEFLTYFQNEAQLEKSRLLSDRFSAERPKGSFSTLEIQRTEQGDSAMYLCASSLPRVGGGGTGELFFGEGSRLTVL.